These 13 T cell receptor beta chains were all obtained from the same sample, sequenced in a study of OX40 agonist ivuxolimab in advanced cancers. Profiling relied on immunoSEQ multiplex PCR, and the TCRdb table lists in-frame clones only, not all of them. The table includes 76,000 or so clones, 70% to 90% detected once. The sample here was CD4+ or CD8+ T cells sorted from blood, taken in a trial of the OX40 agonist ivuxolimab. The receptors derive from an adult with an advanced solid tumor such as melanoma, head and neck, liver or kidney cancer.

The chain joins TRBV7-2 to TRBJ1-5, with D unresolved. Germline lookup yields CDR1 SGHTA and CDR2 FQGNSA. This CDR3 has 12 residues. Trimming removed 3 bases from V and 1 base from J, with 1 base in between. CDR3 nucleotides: TGTGCCAGCAGCTTCAGCAATCAGCCCCAGCATTTT. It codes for CASSFSNQPQHF.

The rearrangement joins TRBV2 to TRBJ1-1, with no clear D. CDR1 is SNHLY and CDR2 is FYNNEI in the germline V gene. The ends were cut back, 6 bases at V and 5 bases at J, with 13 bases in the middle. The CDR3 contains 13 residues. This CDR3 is CASRPEVGTEAFF. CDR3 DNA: TGTGCCAGCAGGCCAGAGGTCGGAACTGAAGCTTTCTTT. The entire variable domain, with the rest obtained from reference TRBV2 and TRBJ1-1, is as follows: EPEVTQTPSHQVTQMGQEVILRCVPISNHLYFYWYRQILGQKVEFLVSFYNNEISEKSEIFDDQFSVERPDGSNFTLKIRSTKLEDSAMYFCASRPEVGTEAFFGQGTRLTVV.

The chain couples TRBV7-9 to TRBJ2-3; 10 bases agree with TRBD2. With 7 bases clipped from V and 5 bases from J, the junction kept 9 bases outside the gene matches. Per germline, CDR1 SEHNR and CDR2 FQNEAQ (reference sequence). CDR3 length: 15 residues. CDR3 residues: CASTIGTSVGDTQYF. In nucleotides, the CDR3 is TGTGCCAGCACCATCGGGACTAGCGTAGGAGATACGCAGTATTTT.

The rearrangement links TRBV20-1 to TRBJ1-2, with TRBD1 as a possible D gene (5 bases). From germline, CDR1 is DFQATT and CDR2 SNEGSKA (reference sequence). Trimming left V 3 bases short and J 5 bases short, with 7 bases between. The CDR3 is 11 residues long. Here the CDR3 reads CSASDRYGYTF. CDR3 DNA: TGCAGTGCTAGTGACAGATATGGCTACACCTTC.

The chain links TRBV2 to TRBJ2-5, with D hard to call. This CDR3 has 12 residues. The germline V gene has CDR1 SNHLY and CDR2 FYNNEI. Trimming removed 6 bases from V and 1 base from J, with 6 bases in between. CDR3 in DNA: TGTGCCAGCAGGATATTCCAAGAGACCCAGTACTTC. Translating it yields CASRIFQETQYF.

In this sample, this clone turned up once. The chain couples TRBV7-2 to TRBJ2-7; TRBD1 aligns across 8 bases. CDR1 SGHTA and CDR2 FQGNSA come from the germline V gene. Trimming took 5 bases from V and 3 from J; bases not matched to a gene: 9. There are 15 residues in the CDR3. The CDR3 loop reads CASSPSGDRGYEQYF. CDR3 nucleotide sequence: TGTGCCAGCAGCCCCAGCGGTGACAGGGGCTACGAGCAGTACTTC.

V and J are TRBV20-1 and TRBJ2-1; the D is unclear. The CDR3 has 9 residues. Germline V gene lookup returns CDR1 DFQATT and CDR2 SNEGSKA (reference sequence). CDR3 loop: CYVVGEQFF. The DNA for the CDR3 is TGCTATGTAGTGGGTGAGCAGTTCTTC.

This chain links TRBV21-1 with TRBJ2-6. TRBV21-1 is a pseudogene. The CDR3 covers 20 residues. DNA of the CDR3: TGTGCCAGCAGCCCCCCGGTCGGCGAACATTCCCCACCTGGGGCCAACGTCCTGACTTTC. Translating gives CASSPPVGEHSPPGANVLTF.

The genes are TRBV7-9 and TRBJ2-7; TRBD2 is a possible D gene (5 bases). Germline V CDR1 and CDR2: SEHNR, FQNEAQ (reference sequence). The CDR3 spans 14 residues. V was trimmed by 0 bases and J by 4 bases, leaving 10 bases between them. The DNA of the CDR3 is TGTGCCAGCAGCTTAGCCGAGGGCGGGTACGAGCAGTACTTC. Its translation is CASSLAEGGYEQYF.

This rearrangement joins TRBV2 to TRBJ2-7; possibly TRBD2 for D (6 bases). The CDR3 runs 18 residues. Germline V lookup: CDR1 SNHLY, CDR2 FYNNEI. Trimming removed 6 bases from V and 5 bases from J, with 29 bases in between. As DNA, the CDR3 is TGTGCCAGCAGGAAGGACCTCCGGGACTCCTCGGTCTTGCACGAGCAGTACTTC. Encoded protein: CASRKDLRDSSVLHEQYF.

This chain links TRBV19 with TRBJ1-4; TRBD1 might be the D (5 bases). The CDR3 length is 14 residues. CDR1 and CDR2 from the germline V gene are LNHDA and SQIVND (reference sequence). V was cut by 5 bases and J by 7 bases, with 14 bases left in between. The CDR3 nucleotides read TGTGCCAGTAGTGTGGGGGATCGGAGTGAAAAACTGTTTTTT. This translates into CASSVGDRSEKLFF.

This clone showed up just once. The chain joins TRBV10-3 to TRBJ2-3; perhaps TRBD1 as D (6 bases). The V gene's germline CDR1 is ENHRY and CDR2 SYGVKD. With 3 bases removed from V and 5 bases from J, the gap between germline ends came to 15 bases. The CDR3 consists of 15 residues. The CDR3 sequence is CAISERTGKVDTQYF. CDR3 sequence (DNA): TGTGCCATCAGTGAACGTACAGGGAAGGTAGATACGCAGTATTTT.

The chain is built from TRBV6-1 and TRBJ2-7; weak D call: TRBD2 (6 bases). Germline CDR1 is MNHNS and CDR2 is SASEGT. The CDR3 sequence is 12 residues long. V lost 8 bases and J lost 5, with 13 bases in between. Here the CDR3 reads CASATAGDEQYF. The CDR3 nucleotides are TGTGCCAGCGCGACAGCGGGCGACGAGCAGTACTTC.